The rows below give T cell receptor beta chains drawn from one sample of a study of T cell repertoires in cytomegalovirus infection. These receptors lack a known antigen. Using its own MiXCR run on the reads, TCRdb lists one record per CDR3 protein. The table records roughly 80,000 distinct CDR3 sequences, roughly 25% of them present only once. This sample comprised CD8+ T cells from cultured PBMCs, obtained from culture after CMV antigen stimulation. The receptors were sampled from a human donor in good health (CMV status not recorded). Some clones in this sample may be carry-over from other donors' samples. Both conserved end residues are trimmed from each CDR3. The order of the fields is D gene, V gene, J gene, CDR3 protein. The D gene is left open where the match is weak.

.	TRBV12-3/TRBV12-4	TRBJ2-3	ASGLGDTQY
.	TRBV18	TRBJ2-1	ASSPQADEQF
.	TRBV6-5	TRBJ1-5	ASSIHSNQPQH
.	TRBV5-6	TRBJ2-1	ASSLVRGLVNEQF
.	TRBV25-1	TRBJ2-3	ASTQGTDTQY
.	TRBV10-3	TRBJ2-7	AISERDTPYEQY
.	TRBV9	TRBJ1-1	ASSVPARPENTEAF
TRBD1	TRBV28	TRBJ2-7	ASSPGTGTSSKQY
.	TRBV11-1	TRBJ1-6	ASSLYSGGNSPLH
.	TRBV7-9	TRBJ1-1	ASSPDRGRGPEAF
.	TRBV4-2	TRBJ2-7	ASSPQGSGNEQY
TRBD2	TRBV6-1	TRBJ2-7	ASRGGLAGDYEQY
.	TRBV20-1	TRBJ1-3	SAREGTRSGNTIY
TRBD1	TRBV4-1	TRBJ1-1	ASSLTGTGRTEAF
.	TRBV7-9	TRBJ2-3	ASSLGLDTDTQY
TRBD1	TRBV5-4	TRBJ2-1	ASSPAGTGRDEQF
TRBD1	TRBV6-5	TRBJ2-5	ASSNRGVRRETQY
.	TRBV28	TRBJ1-6	ASSLNVPGSVIGNNSPLH
TRBD1	TRBV5-4	TRBJ2-2	ASSPTGGTGELF
.	TRBV11-3	TRBJ2-7	ASSLGAQGEVFYEQY
.	TRBV4-1	TRBJ2-1	ASSHRTAWNEQF
TRBD1	TRBV3-1	TRBJ1-4	ASSQVGGRTGLF
.	TRBV12-3/TRBV12-4	TRBJ2-5	ASSLGGTEYQETQY
.	TRBV27	TRBJ2-3	ASSSRYTQY
TRBD2	TRBV29-1	TRBJ2-7	SVEAGTSGSFYEQY
.	TRBV7-9	TRBJ2-1	ASTFPSRSELNEQF
.	TRBV6-8	TRBJ2-5	ASSLRLDLTETQY
.	TRBV28	TRBJ2-7	ASSDTTSFEQY
.	TRBV10-3	TRBJ1-1	AISEFRGENTEAF
TRBD2	TRBV11-2	TRBJ2-5	ASSLGLTPSQETQY
.	TRBV12-5	TRBJ1-5	ASGLILGHQPQH
TRBD1	TRBV11-3	TRBJ2-5	ASSSTGPETQY
TRBD1	TRBV6-6	TRBJ2-3	ASSYSEGAGDTQY
.	TRBV28	TRBJ2-3	ASSSPGQNPQY
.	TRBV3-1	TRBJ2-1	ASSQEDSPSDEQF
TRBD2	TRBV3-1	TRBJ2-5	ASSQAGTREKETQY
.	TRBV11-2	TRBJ2-1	ASSLGRAPYNEQF
.	TRBV30	TRBJ2-6	AWTSGSGANVLT
.	TRBV6-2/TRBV6-3	TRBJ1-5	ASRQTGQNQPQH
TRBD1	TRBV7-9	TRBJ2-3	ASSSDRDGDTQY
TRBD2	TRBV13	TRBJ2-5	ASSLRGLAGGRETQY
TRBD2	TRBV11-2	TRBJ2-1	ASRESSGRLRRQF
TRBD1	TRBV5-1	TRBJ2-7	ASSSKRQGPGSEQY
TRBD1	TRBV11-3	TRBJ2-7	ASSLAYRDSNYEQY
.	TRBV29-1	TRBJ1-1	SVGGGEAS
TRBD1	TRBV6-2/TRBV6-3	TRBJ1-6	ASSYNRDRSSYNSPLH
.	TRBV7-2	TRBJ1-1	ASSSPWEMNTEAF
TRBD1	TRBV4-1	TRBJ1-1	ASTSQGASGTEAF
.	TRBV30	TRBJ1-3	AWSPDGSSGNTIY
.	TRBV7-2	TRBJ2-1	ASSPGFNEQF
.	TRBV11-2	TRBJ2-3	ASSVHHRGTGDMQY
.	TRBV10-3	TRBJ1-1	AISERREDAF
.	TRBV11-3	TRBJ1-5	ASSPGVGQPQH